These 17 T cell receptor beta chains share one sample of origin, sequenced in a study of blood T cell repertoires in COVID-19. TCRdb's table, derived via immunoSEQ multiplex PCR, lists solely in-frame clones and lacks some. Of about 340,000 clones in the sample, approximately 87% are singletons; the top ten hold about 6.9%. Sequenced input: peripheral blood. These receptors originate from a woman in her forties or fifties with COVID-19, enrolled during active disease.

This sequence joins TRBV15 and TRBJ2-3; 11 nucleotides match TRBD2. CDR3 length equals 15 residues. V shed 6 bases, J shed 4 bases, and the junction held 6 bases outside the gene matches. The V gene's germline CDR1 is LNHNV and CDR2 YYDKDF (reference sequence). The CDR3 sequence: CATRSLAGGPDTQYF. As DNA, the CDR3 is TGTGCCACCAGGTCCCTAGCGGGAGGCCCAGATACGCAGTATTTT.

J is TRBJ1-1 and V is TRBV11-2; D not certain. The CDR3 is 14 amino acids. Looked up from germline, CDR1 is SGHAT and CDR2 is FQNNGV. The ends were cut back, 1 base at V and 2 bases at J, with 8 bases in the middle. The CDR3 here is CASSLVASNTEAFF. For the CDR3, the DNA is TGTGCCAGCAGCTTAGTGGCCAGTAACACTGAAGCTTTCTTT. Variable domain in full (rest from reference TRBV11-2 and TRBJ1-1): EAGVAQSPRYKIIEKRQSVAFWCNPISGHATLYWYQQILGQGPKLLIQFQNNGVVDDSQLPKDRFSAERLKGVDSTLKIQPAKLEDSAVYLCASSLVASNTEAFFGQGTRLTVV.

The genes are TRBV27 and TRBJ2-5; D gene unclear. Germline CDR1 MNHEY, CDR2 SMNVEV (reference sequence). CDR3 size: 12 residues. Trimming cost V 6 bases and J 4 bases, with 9 bases left between them. The chain's CDR3 is CASSRPGETQYF. The DNA of the CDR3 is TGTGCCAGCAGCCGCCCGGGAGAGACCCAGTACTTC.

V gene TRBV7-8 combines with J gene TRBJ2-7; tentatively, D is TRBD1 (5 bases). CDR3 length: 17 residues. CDR1 is SGHVS, CDR2 FQNEAQ, per germline. With 1 base removed from V and 2 bases from J, the gap between germline ends came to 18 bases. Written as DNA, the CDR3 is TGTGCCAGCAGCTTAGGACGCAGGGTAAACCCCCCCTACGAGCAGTACTTC. It translates to CASSLGRRVNPPYEQYF.

The count of this clone is one. The chain employs TRBV11-3 and TRBJ2-1; TRBD1 agrees at 8 bases. The CDR3 totals 15 residues. Germline V gene lookup returns CDR1 SGHNT and CDR2 YENEEA. J lost 3 bases, V lost 3 bases, and 4 bases had no gene match. The CDR3 DNA is TGTGCCAGCAGCTTGGAAACAGGGGGCTACAATGAGCAGTTCTTC. Amino acids: CASSLETGGYNEQFF.

This clone came up once. CDR3 region: CASSSILYRGGMNTEAFF. The CDR3 nucleotides read TGTGCCAGCAGCTCCATCTTATACAGGGGTGGGATGAACACTGAAGCTTTCTTT. The chain recombines TRBV27 with TRBJ1-1; 7 bases map to TRBD1. Trimming took 6 bases from V and 0 from J; bases not matched to a gene: 16. Germline loops: CDR1 MNHEY, CDR2 SMNVEV (reference sequence). CDR3 length equals 18 residues.

This clone has only one observation. This rearrangement joins TRBV29-1 to TRBJ1-1; weak D call: TRBD1 (6 bases). The CDR3 totals 13 residues. Trimming took off 5 bases at V and 1 base at J, with 11 bases between the two ends. CDR1 is SQVTM and CDR2 is ANQGSEA in the germline V gene. CDR3 bases: TGCAGCGTTCGCGGACAGAAGAACACTGAAGCTTTCTTT. This encodes CSVRGQKNTEAFF.

The V call is TRBV18, the J call TRBJ1-2; TRBD1 matches 7 bases. CDR1 is KGHSH and CDR2 is LQKENI in the germline V gene. Unmatched junction bases numbered 7, after V lost 4 bases and J lost 2 bases. CDR3 length: 15 amino acids. The CDR3 sequence is CASSLGQLENYGYTF. The DNA of the CDR3 is TGTGCCAGCTCACTGGGACAGTTAGAAAACTATGGCTACACCTTC.

This clone was picked up a small number of times. The CDR3 DNA is TGTGCCAGCAGCGAAACAGGGGTTAGCAATCAGCCCCAGCATTTT. It codes for CASSETGVSNQPQHF. The chain links TRBV28 to TRBJ1-5; 7 nucleotides match TRBD1. The CDR3 loop spans 15 amino acids. The germline V gene has CDR1 MDHEN and CDR2 SYDVKM. After removal of 6 bases from V and 0 bases from J, the junction contained 5 bases not matched to a gene.

The chain couples TRBV30 to TRBJ2-4, with 12 bases that match TRBD2. The CDR3 runs 20 residues. Germline CDR1 is GTSNPN and CDR2 is SVGIG (reference sequence). V dropped 4 bases and J dropped 0; count of bases not matched to a gene: 16. The CDR3 reads CAWKIEGLAGTPLAKNIQYF. CDR3 in DNA: TGTGCCTGGAAAATAGAGGGACTAGCGGGTACCCCGCTAGCCAAAAACATTCAGTACTTC.

This clone was seen a few times. J is TRBJ1-6 and V is TRBV5-1, with TRBD1 matching over 7 bases. CDR1 is SGHRS and CDR2 is YFSETQ in the germline V gene. Losses at the gene ends were 3 bases for V and 8 bases for J; bases not matched to a gene: 5. The CDR3 totals 14 residues. The CDR3 nucleotides read TGCGCCAGCAGCTCCACAGGGGCAGATTCACCCCTCCACTTT. This encodes CASSSTGADSPLHF.

The sample holds one count of this clone. V gene TRBV27 combines with J gene TRBJ2-1, with 7 positions matching TRBD1. Trimming removed 0 bases from V and 0 bases from J; junction bases left unmatched: 2. Germline V gene lookup returns CDR1 MNHEY and CDR2 SMNVEV (reference sequence). The CDR3 is made up of 16 amino acids. The CDR3 is CASSLSRGHSYNEQFF. DNA for the CDR3: TGTGCCAGCAGTTTATCTAGGGGGCACTCCTACAATGAGCAGTTCTTC.

The chain uses TRBV10-1 and TRBJ1-1; tentative D call: TRBD1 (5 bases). CDR1 and CDR2 from the germline V gene are WNHNN and SYGVQD (reference sequence). The V gene lost 5 bases and the J gene lost 0 bases, with 10 bases spanning the gap. The CDR3 runs 14 residues. CDR3 sequence reads: CASSYRSMNTEAFF. The CDR3, as DNA: TGCGCCAGCAGTTACAGGTCCATGAACACTGAAGCTTTCTTT.

This clone has a single count. The chain has TRBV11-2 and TRBJ1-1; D is possibly TRBD1 (6 bases). CDR1 SGHAT and CDR2 FQNNGV come from the germline V gene. The CDR3 spans 16 residues. The germline V and J ends were trimmed by 3 bases and 1 base, with 15 bases remaining between them. The CDR3 nucleotides read TGTGCCAGCAGCTTTAGTGGGGGCATTACGAACACTGAAGCTTTCTTT. It yields the protein CASSFSGGITNTEAFF.

The genes are TRBV29-1 and TRBJ1-3; D gene unclear. Trimming took off 6 bases at V and 0 bases at J, with 15 bases between the two ends. This CDR3 has 15 residues. Germline CDR1 reads SQVTM; CDR2 reads ANQGSEA. In DNA, the CDR3 is TGCAGCGTCATGCACGGAGGTGCCTCTGGAAACACCATATATTTT. Residues: CSVMHGGASGNTIYF.

The V gene is TRBV5-8, the J gene TRBJ2-3; TRBD2 might be the D (5 bases). Germline V gives CDR1 SGHTS, CDR2 YDEGEE. This CDR3 has 16 residues. Trimming took 2 bases from V and 0 from J, leaving 13 bases between them. Here the CDR3 reads CASSLGRAQSTDTQYF. The CDR3 bases are TGTGCCAGCAGCTTAGGGCGGGCCCAGAGCACAGATACGCAGTATTTT.

The CDR3 coding sequence is TGCGCCAGCAGCTTGAAGGGGGCGGATGAGCAGTTCTTC. Its protein is CASSLKGADEQFF. The rearrangement uses TRBV5-1 and TRBJ2-1, with 7 bases aligning to TRBD1. The CDR3 loop spans 13 amino acids. The ends lost 1 base at V and 8 bases at J; junction bases unmatched: 3. Germline V gene sequence: CDR1 SGHRS, CDR2 YFSETQ.